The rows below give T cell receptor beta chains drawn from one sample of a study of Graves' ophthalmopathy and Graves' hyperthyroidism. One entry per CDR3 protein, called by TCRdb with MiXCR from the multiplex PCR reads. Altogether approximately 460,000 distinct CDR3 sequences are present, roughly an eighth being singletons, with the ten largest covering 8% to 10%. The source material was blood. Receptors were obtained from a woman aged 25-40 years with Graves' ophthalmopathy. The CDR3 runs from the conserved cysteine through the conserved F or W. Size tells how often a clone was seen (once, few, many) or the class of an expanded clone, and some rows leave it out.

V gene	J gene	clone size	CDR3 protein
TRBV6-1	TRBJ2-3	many	CASSALVMTDTQYF
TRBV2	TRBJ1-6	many	CASTGVVGRWELYNSPLHF
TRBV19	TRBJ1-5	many	CASSIMGSGNQPQHF
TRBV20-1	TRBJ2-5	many	CSAQPRTGVTQYF
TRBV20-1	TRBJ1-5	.	CSATWTENQPQHF
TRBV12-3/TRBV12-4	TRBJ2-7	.	CASSFEGLNPYEQYF
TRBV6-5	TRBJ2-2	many	CASSYDRRTASTGELFF
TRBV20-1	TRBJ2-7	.	CSAGDWGTSYEQYF
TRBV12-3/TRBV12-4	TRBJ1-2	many	CASSPTGKQGYTF
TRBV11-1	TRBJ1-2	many	CASSLIGTDYGYTF
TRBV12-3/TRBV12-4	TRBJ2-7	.	CASGRRGSPNEQYF
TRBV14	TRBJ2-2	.	CASSPRSGELFF
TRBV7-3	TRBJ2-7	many	CADARGGSYEQYF
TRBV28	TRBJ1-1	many	CASTTQNWGTEAFF
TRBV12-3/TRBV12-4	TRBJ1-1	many	CASSPSGGRQAFF
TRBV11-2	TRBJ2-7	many	CASSPPGTAFLYEQYF
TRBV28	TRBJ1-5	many	CASSMDQNQPQHF
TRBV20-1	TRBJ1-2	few	CSARDLAGLYGYTF
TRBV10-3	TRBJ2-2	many	CATGTSNTGELFF
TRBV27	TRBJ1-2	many	CASSLSPDGGYTF
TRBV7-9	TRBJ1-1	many	CASSLAGGFAEAFF
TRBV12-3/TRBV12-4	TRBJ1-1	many	CASSLEDTEAFF
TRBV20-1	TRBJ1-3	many	CSAYTRKGAGNTIYF
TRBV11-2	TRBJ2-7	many	CASSPPVSDEQYF
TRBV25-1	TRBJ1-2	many	CAAGQGNGYTF
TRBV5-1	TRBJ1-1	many	CASSNGQGATEAFF
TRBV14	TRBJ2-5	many	CASSQETLRETQYF
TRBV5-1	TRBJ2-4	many	CASSLVGLSIQYF
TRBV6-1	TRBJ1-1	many	CASRDRHGNMNTEAFF
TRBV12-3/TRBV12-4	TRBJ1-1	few	CASSKTEMNTEAFF
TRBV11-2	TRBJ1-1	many	CASSLVTGTRGEAFF
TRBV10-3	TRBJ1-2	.	CAISEEAGAPYGYTF